What follows are 22 T cell receptor beta chains derived from one specimen sequenced in a study of Graves' ophthalmopathy and Graves' hyperthyroidism. Amplifying from RNA transcripts, the study obtained TCR beta CDR3 regions. The first-round RT-PCR employed HTBI primers together with the Qiagen OneStep RT-PCR kit. A multiplex PCR was then performed as the second round. TCRdb recomputed calls from the multiplex PCR reads with MiXCR, one row per CDR3 protein. The sample has 52,000 or so distinct CDR3 sequences, around 50% seen once. The sequencing sample was made of peripheral blood. These receptors originate from an adult woman with Graves' ophthalmopathy.

This clonotype has at least ten counts. The V and J genes are TRBV7-2 and TRBJ2-1, with D perhaps TRBD2 (6 bases). Per germline, CDR1 SGHTA and CDR2 FQGNSA. Trimming shortened V by 4 bases and J by 6 bases, and 19 bases separated the two germline ends. The CDR3 extends over 16 amino acids. CDR3 protein: CASSSILRRGSNEQFF. Written as DNA, the CDR3 is TGTGCCAGCAGCTCGATCTTACGGCGGGGAAGCAATGAGCAGTTCTTC.

This clonotype appeared many times. The chain couples TRBV27 to TRBJ2-6; D remains unclear. Germline V gene data show CDR1 as MNHEY and CDR2 as SMNVEV (reference sequence). V was shortened by 1 base and J by 0 bases, with 4 bases between the two germline ends. The CDR3 contains 15 residues. CDR3: CASSLWSSGANVLTF. The CDR3 bases are TGTGCCAGCAGTTTATGGAGCTCTGGGGCCAACGTCCTGACTTTC.

The chain joins TRBV7-3 to TRBJ2-6; D call uncertain. The CDR3 has 14 amino acids. Germline V CDR1 and CDR2: SGHTA, FQGTGA. Deletions cut 5 bases from V and 2 bases from J, with 7 bases between. CDR3 sequence (DNA): TGTGCCAGCAGCCAAGAGACTGGGGCCAACGTCCTGACTTTC. Translation gives CASSQETGANVLTF.

Remarks on this clonotype: Sequence at one end of the junction differs from germline and may be a read error. The chain uses TRBV9 and TRBJ1-1; D remains unclear. This CDR3 contains 12 residues. The germline V gene encodes CDR1 SGDLS and CDR2 YYNGEE. The CDR3 DNA follows: TGTGCCAGTAGCGGTAGCAACACTGAAGCTTTCTTT. Residues: CASSGSNTEAFF.

This clonotype came up many times. The rearrangement links TRBV5-1 to TRBJ1-3; a possible D gene is TRBD1 (5 bases). The CDR3 length is 14 residues. Germline V gene lookup returns CDR1 SGHRS and CDR2 YFSETQ. The V end was cut by 4 bases, the J end by 2 bases, with 10 bases between. This CDR3 reads CASSRRGAGNTIYF. The DNA of the CDR3 is TGCGCCAGCAGCAGGAGGGGAGCTGGAAACACCATATATTTT. The entire variable domain, with the rest obtained from reference TRBV5-1 and TRBJ1-3, is as follows: KAGVTQTPRYLIKTRGQQVTLSCSPISGHRSVSWYQQTPGQGLQFLFEYFSETQRNKGNFPGRFSGRQFSNSRSEMNVSTLELGDSALYLCASSRRGAGNTIYFGEGSWLTVV.

This clonotype occurred many times. The rearrangement joins TRBV6-6 to TRBJ1-1; D is unresolved. From germline, CDR1 is MNHNY and CDR2 SVGAGI (reference sequence). Trimming removed 5 bases from V and 6 bases from J, with 13 bases in between. CDR3 length: 13 amino acids. CDR3 DNA sequence: TGTGCCAGCAGTCCTCCGACGCCGTCTGAAGCTTTCTTT. It is translated as CASSPPTPSEAFF.

The chain uses TRBV2 and TRBJ2-7, with 10 bases identical to TRBD2. V lost 5 bases to trimming and J lost 5 bases; unmatched junction nucleotides: 9. Germline V gene lookup returns CDR1 SNHLY and CDR2 FYNNEI. The CDR3 is 15 residues long. The CDR3, as DNA: TGTGCCAGCAGTCTCATAGCGGGAGGTTCCAACGAGCAGTACTTC. This sequence encodes CASSLIAGGSNEQYF.

The sample holds a few counts of this clonotype. The rearrangement links TRBV30 to TRBJ1-1, with TRBD1 identical over 10 bases. Germline V gene data show CDR1 as GTSNPN and CDR2 as SVGIG (reference sequence). The CDR3 runs 14 residues. Trimming removed 3 bases from V and 5 bases from J; junction bases left unmatched: 6. The CDR3 coding sequence is TGTGCCTGGAGCCTGACAGGGGGCCGTACTGAAGCTTTCTTT. Translating gives CAWSLTGGRTEAFF.

The table lists this clonotype with a count of one. V is TRBV10-3 and J is TRBJ1-4; D uncertain. The V and J ends lost 3 bases and 4 bases respectively, with 9 bases between them. The CDR3 contains 14 residues. Germline CDR1 and CDR2: ENHRY and SYGVKD. DNA of the CDR3: TGTGCCATCAGTGACGGAGGGATTAATGAAAAACTGTTTTTT. Translated, it gives CAISDGGINEKLFF.

The chain recombines TRBV29-1 with TRBJ2-3; D is ambiguous. V lost 8 bases and J lost 2, with 14 bases in between. CDR3 length equals 13 residues. Germline values: CDR1 SQVTM, CDR2 ANQGSEA. This CDR3 is CSQDVGFTDTQYF. The CDR3, as DNA: TGCAGCCAAGATGTCGGGTTCACAGATACGCAGTATTTT.

Worth noting for this clonotype: The CDR3 does not close with the conserved phenylalanine or tryptophan, likely indicating a read error. The chain carries TRBV7-6 and TRBJ2-3, with a possible D match to TRBD2 (5 bases). V lost 1 base and J lost 11, with 19 bases in between. The CDR3 is 15 amino acids. Per the germline V gene, CDR1 is SGHVS and CDR2 is FNYEAQ. CDR3 loop: CASSLVSGSYNEQYV. The CDR3 coding sequence is TGTGCCAGCAGCTTAGTTTCGGGGTCCTACAATGAGCAGTATGTT.

The sample holds many counts of this clonotype. The J gene is TRBJ2-1, the V gene TRBV7-2; D remains unclear. The germline CDR1 and CDR2 sequences are SGHTA and FQGNSA. The germline V and J ends were trimmed by 3 bases and 0 bases, with 12 bases remaining between them. CDR3 length: 16 amino acids. The CDR3 DNA reads as TGTGCCAGCAGCTTTATCCTCAGCTCCTCCTACAATGAGCAGTTCTTC. Residues: CASSFILSSSYNEQFF.

CDR3 amino acids: CASSLGGTNTGNTF. CDR3 in DNA: TGTGCCAGCAGCTTAGGGGGGACCAACACAGGAAACACCTTC. The chain carries TRBV7-8 and TRBJ1-2; tentative D call: TRBD1 (5 bases). The CDR3 is 14 residues long. Germline V gene sequence: CDR1 SGHVS, CDR2 FQNEAQ. The V and J ends lost 1 base and 12 bases respectively, with 18 bases between them.

A note on this clonotype: This sequence may be a read error, since a much larger clone differs from it by one base. The chain has TRBV3-1 and TRBJ2-5, with D perhaps TRBD2 (6 bases). In germline, CDR1 is LGHDT, CDR2 YNNKEL (reference sequence). This CDR3 spans 13 amino acids. The CDR3 loop reads CASSQGRGETQHF. CDR3 bases: TGTGCCAGCAGCCAGGGGCGCGGGGAGACCCAGCACTTC.

The chain uses TRBV19 and TRBJ1-6, with a possible D match to TRBD1 (5 bases). Trimming pared 5 bases from V and 13 bases from J, leaving 15 bases between. CDR3 size: 13 residues. Germline CDR1 reads LNHDA; CDR2 reads SQIVND (reference sequence). The CDR3 DNA sequence: TGTGCCAGTAGTTCCGGACATAATCAGCCCCTCCACTTT. It encodes CASSSGHNQPLHF.

The table lists this clonotype with many counts. The CDR3 DNA is TGTGCCAGTAGTTACGGACAAGCCTACGAGCAGTACTTC. This translates into CASSYGQAYEQYF. The chain recombines TRBV19 with TRBJ2-7, with a weak D call TRBD1 (5 bases). Trimming left V 5 bases short and J 2 bases short, with 10 bases between. Germline CDR1 is LNHDA and CDR2 is SQIVND (reference sequence). This CDR3 is 13 amino acids long.

The rearrangement links TRBV6-2 or TRBV6-3 to TRBJ1-3; TRBD1 matches 8 bases. V gave up 4 bases and J gave up 4 bases; unmatched junction bases: 6. Per the germline V gene, CDR1 is MNHEY and CDR2 is SVGEGT. This CDR3 is built from 15 residues. CDR3 region: CASSFQGAQGNTIYF. Written as DNA, the CDR3 is TGTGCCAGCAGTTTCCAGGGGGCGCAGGGAAACACCATATATTTT.

The rearrangement uses TRBV24-1 and TRBJ2-2, with a tentative D call TRBD1 (6 bases). The CDR3 is made up of 14 amino acids. Germline CDR1 is KGHDR and CDR2 is SFDVKD. The V and J ends lost 3 bases and 9 bases respectively, with 13 bases between them. This CDR3 is CATSDGRTARELFF. The DNA for the CDR3 is TGTGCCACCAGTGATGGTCGGACAGCGAGGGAGCTGTTTTTT.

About this clonotype itself: The DNA is omitted, as the CDR3 cannot be located on it reliably, and the CDR3 follows TCRdb's listing. This chain uses TRBV24-1 with TRBJ2-7; the table's D call, TRBD1, has no DNA check behind it. CDR1 is KGHDR, CDR2 SFDVKD, per germline. Inclusive of both ends, the CDR3 amounts to 23 amino acids. This chain's CDR3 is CAIKSSRNTEAFFGQGRPYEQYF.

Concerning this clonotype: A read error may produce the germline difference seen at one junction end. The V gene is TRBV11-1, the J gene TRBJ2-7; 7 positions agree with TRBD2. The CDR3 has 13 residues. Germline V gene sequence: CDR1 SGHAT, CDR2 FQDESV (reference sequence). The CDR3 nucleotides read TGTGCATGGCGCGGGAGCAAAACATACGAGCAGTGCTTC. Protein product: CAWRGSKTYEQCF.

This clonotype appeared many times. V gene TRBV7-2 combines with J gene TRBJ2-1; TRBD2 might be the D (6 bases). Germline V lookup: CDR1 SGHTA, CDR2 FQGNSA. Deletions cut 4 bases from V and 6 bases from J, with 16 bases between. This CDR3 region has 15 residues. The CDR3 spells CASSSGGGAPNEQFF. The DNA of the CDR3 is TGTGCCAGCAGCTCAGGAGGCGGGGCCCCCAATGAGCAGTTCTTC.

This clonotype was picked up many times. The rearrangement joins TRBV11-2 to TRBJ1-5; 7 bases fit TRBD1. The CDR3 loop spans 14 amino acids. Germline V gives CDR1 SGHAT, CDR2 FQNNGV. V shed 5 bases, J shed 8 bases, and the junction held 9 bases outside the gene matches. The CDR3 sequence: CASSLGRGREPQHF. In nucleotides, the CDR3 is TGTGCCAGCAGCCTCGGGAGGGGGCGGGAGCCCCAGCATTTT.